These T cell receptor beta chains were read from a single sample in a study of cytomegalovirus exposure and HLA in healthy donors. Sequencing was performed with immunoSEQ multiplex PCR; in TCRdb, only in-frame clones are kept and a portion is missing. The profile shows some 110,000 clones, 65% to 75% of them singletons. The sequenced sample was PBMCs. These receptors originate from a man under 40 in good health and CMV-seropositive. CDR3s include the opening cysteine and the closing phenylalanine or tryptophan. A D gene is named only where the DNA matches it firmly. Only part of the rows carry a size: once, few, many, or a class if the clone is expanded.

d_call j_call clone_size v_call cdr3_nt cdr3_aa
. TRBJ2-5 . TRBV28 TGTGCCAGCAGTAGGCAAGGGGGGGCTAGGGAGACCCAGTACTTC CASSRQGGARETQYF
TRBD1 TRBJ2-7 . TRBV2 TGTGCCAGCCACGACAGGGGGCGATCCTACGAGCAGTACTTC CASHDRGRSYEQYF
. TRBJ1-5 . TRBV30 TGTGCCTGGACCGAAGAGAGCAATCAGCCCCAGCATTTT CAWTEESNQPQHF
. TRBJ1-2 . TRBV7-6 TGTGCCAGCAGCTTAGACGGGAACTATGGCTACACCTTC CASSLDGNYGYTF
. TRBJ1-2 . TRBV7-9 TGTTCCAGCTTGGCCGACACCCCCATTAACTATGGCTACACCTTC CSSLADTPINYGYTF
TRBD2 TRBJ2-3 few TRBV10-3 TGTGCCACGCGGGGACTAGCGGTTGCCACAGATACGCAGTATTTT CATRGLAVATDTQYF
. TRBJ2-5 . TRBV19 TGTGCCAGTAGTAGGAGGCCGCGGGAGACCCAGTACTTC CASSRRPRETQYF
. TRBJ1-4 few TRBV30 TGTGCCTGGAGTGTAGATTGGGTCGGGGAAAAACTGTTTTTT CAWSVDWVGEKLFF
TRBD1 TRBJ2-2 . TRBV5-1 TGCGCCAGCAGCCAAGGGGGCCCCACCACCGGGGAGCTGTTTTTT CASSQGGPTTGELFF
. TRBJ2-7 . TRBV2 TGTGCCAGCAATGACGCCTCCTACGAGCAGTACTTC CASNDASYEQYF
. TRBJ2-5 . TRBV4-1 TGCGCCAGCAGCCACGAACGACGGGGGCAAGAGACCCAGTACTTC CASSHERRGQETQYF
TRBD1 TRBJ2-7 . TRBV19 TGTGCCAGTAGGCCCGGACAGGGGGCGTACGAGCAGTACTTC CASRPGQGAYEQYF
TRBD2 TRBJ2-5 . TRBV10-3 TGTGCCACGACTAGCGATGGGGGAGGAGAGACCCAGTACTTC CATTSDGGGETQYF
. TRBJ1-2 once TRBV5-1 TGCGCCAGCAGCTTGGAAGGCGGGGCCCTCGGCTACACCTTC CASSLEGGALGYTF
TRBD1 TRBJ2-1 . TRBV9 TGTGCCAGCAGCGTGGCACAGGGGACCTCCTACAATGAGCAGTTCTTC CASSVAQGTSYNEQFF